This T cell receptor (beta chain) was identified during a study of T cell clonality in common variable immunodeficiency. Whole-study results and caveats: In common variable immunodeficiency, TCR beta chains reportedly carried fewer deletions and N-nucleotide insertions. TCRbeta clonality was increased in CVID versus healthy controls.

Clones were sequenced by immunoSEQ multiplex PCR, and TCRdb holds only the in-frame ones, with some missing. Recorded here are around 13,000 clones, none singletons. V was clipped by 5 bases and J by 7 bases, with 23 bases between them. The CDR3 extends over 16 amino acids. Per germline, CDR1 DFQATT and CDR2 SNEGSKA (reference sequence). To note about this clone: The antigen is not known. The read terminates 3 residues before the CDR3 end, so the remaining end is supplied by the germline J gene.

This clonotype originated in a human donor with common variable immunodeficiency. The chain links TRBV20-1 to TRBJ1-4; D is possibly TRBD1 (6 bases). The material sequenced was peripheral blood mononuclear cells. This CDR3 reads CSAASSGAGVGEKLFF. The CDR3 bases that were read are TGCAGTGCTGCCTCCTCAGGGGCGGGGGTAGGTGAAAAA.